Listed here are 25 T cell receptor beta chains from one sample, sequenced in a study of T-cell memory formation after mild COVID-19. Via MiXCR, TCRdb re-called the 5' RACE reads, giving one row per CDR3 protein. The sample yields 340,000 or so distinct CDR3 sequences, about an eighth seen once. Sequenced sample: PBMCs or a T cell subset sorted from them (not recorded which). These receptors came from a man younger than 35 who had mild COVID-19 (a few samples of this study predate the infection). Cell type and time point are not known.

This clonotype was observed a few times. The chain combines TRBV4-1 with TRBJ1-2; 8 bases fit TRBD1. The CDR3 runs to 15 residues. Germline CDR1 is MGHRA and CDR2 is YSYEKL. Trimming at V came to 1 base and at J to 4 bases, leaving 5 bases not matched to a gene. The CDR3 loop is CASSQVGQGPYGYTF. CDR3 DNA sequence: TGCGCCAGCAGCCAAGTAGGACAGGGTCCCTATGGCTACACCTTC.

V is TRBV7-9 and J is TRBJ2-7, with no clear D. The CDR3 loop spans 14 amino acids. Germline loops: CDR1 SEHNR, CDR2 FQNEAQ (reference sequence). The V gene lost 4 bases and the J gene lost 2 bases, with 12 bases spanning the gap. DNA for the CDR3: TGTGCCAGCAGCTCGCCGGCCATCCCCTACGAGCAGTACTTC. Its protein is CASSSPAIPYEQYF.

This clonotype came up a few times. This chain links TRBV5-1 with TRBJ2-3; 8 nucleotides match TRBD2. J was trimmed by 0 bases and V by 1 base; bases with no gene match: 7. The CDR3 covers 17 residues. Germline CDR1 SGHRS, CDR2 YFSETQ. The CDR3 coding sequence is TGCGCCAGCAGCTTGCTGCTAGCGGGCACGAGCACAGATACGCAGTATTTT. The encoded protein is CASSLLLAGTSTDTQYF.

This chain joins TRBV29-1 and TRBJ1-1; possibly TRBD1 for D (5 bases). CDR3 length: 14 residues. Looked up from germline, CDR1 is SQVTM and CDR2 is ANQGSEA. The CDR3 protein is CVQLPPGQNTEAFF. The CDR3 DNA is TGCGTCCAACTCCCCCCGGGGCAGAACACTGAAGCTTTCTTT.

There are a few counts of this clonotype. This rearrangement joins TRBV18 to TRBJ1-1; D is undetermined. This CDR3 has 12 amino acids. Trimming took off 3 bases at V and 6 bases at J, with 8 bases between the two ends. CDR1 is KGHSH and CDR2 is LQKENI in the germline V gene. The CDR3, as DNA: TGTGCCAGCTCACCGGGCATGGCTGAAGCTTTCTTT. Residues: CASSPGMAEAFF. Full variable domain (remainder filled in from reference TRBV18 and TRBJ1-1): NAGVMQNPRHLVRRRGQEARLRCSPMKGHSHVYWYRQLPEEGLKFMVYLQKENIIDESGMPKERFSAEFPKEGPSILRIQQVVRGDSAAYFCASSPGMAEAFFGQGTRLTVV.

The rearrangement joins TRBV7-9 to TRBJ2-1; 9 bases are a match to TRBD1. This CDR3 is 15 amino acids long. Germline-derived CDR1 and CDR2 are SEHNR and FQNEAQ (reference sequence). With 6 bases clipped from V and 5 bases from J, the junction kept 8 bases outside the gene matches. The CDR3 is CASREPGTGNNEQFF. CDR3 nucleotides: TGTGCCAGCAGAGAACCCGGGACAGGGAACAATGAGCAGTTCTTC.

This clonotype appeared many times. The chain uses TRBV5-1 and TRBJ2-3; a weak D match, TRBD1 (6 bases). Trimming cost V 4 bases and J 2 bases, with 17 bases left between them. The CDR3 spans 16 residues. The germline gives CDR1 SGHRS, CDR2 YFSETQ. In nucleotides, the CDR3 is TGCGCCAGCAGCGAACAGGGCTACTCATCCACAGATACGCAGTATTTT. Protein product: CASSEQGYSSTDTQYF.

The chain recombines TRBV6-1 with TRBJ1-2, with D hard to call. Germline lookup yields CDR1 MNHNS and CDR2 SASEGT. The CDR3 is made up of 13 amino acids. Trimming took off 4 bases at V and 3 bases at J, with 9 bases between the two ends. The DNA of the CDR3 is TGTGCCAGCAGTGTGGGGATGCACTATGGCTACACCTTC. It yields the protein CASSVGMHYGYTF.

The sample holds a few counts of this clonotype. V gene TRBV5-1 combines with J gene TRBJ2-5, with D maybe TRBD2 (5 bases). This CDR3 is built from 14 residues. Trimming cost V 5 bases and J 1 base, with 12 bases left between them. Germline V gives CDR1 SGHRS, CDR2 YFSETQ. CDR3 region: CASSLWETQETQYF. As DNA, the CDR3 is TGCGCCAGCAGTCTTTGGGAGACCCAAGAGACCCAGTACTTC. Together with reference TRBV5-1 and TRBJ2-5, the CDR3 gives the full variable domain: KAGVTQTPRYLIKTRGQQVTLSCSPISGHRSVSWYQQTPGQGLQFLFEYFSETQRNKGNFPGRFSGRQFSNSRSEMNVSTLELGDSALYLCASSLWETQETQYFGPGTRLLVL.

Written as DNA, the CDR3 is TGTGCCAGCAGCCGGGTAAATGAGCAGTTCTTC. Protein product: CASSRVNEQFF. The chain uses TRBV12-3 or TRBV12-4 and TRBJ2-1; D uncertain. The CDR3 is 11 amino acids. Trimming cost V 6 bases and J 7 bases, with 7 bases left between them.

In this sample, this clonotype turned up a few times. The chain uses TRBV4-3 and TRBJ1-2; D unresolved. The V gene's germline CDR1 is LGHNA and CDR2 YSLEER. This CDR3 region has 13 residues. V shed 0 bases and J shed 3 bases, with 5 bases lying between them. The CDR3 loop is CASSQESYYGYTF. For the CDR3, the DNA is TGCGCCAGCAGCCAAGAGAGTTACTATGGCTACACCTTC.

This clonotype was recorded a few times. The chain joins TRBV6-5 to TRBJ1-1; D gene ambiguous. The CDR3 runs 13 residues. CDR1 is MNHEY and CDR2 is SVGAGI in the germline V gene. V was trimmed by 6 bases and J by 1 base, leaving 9 bases between them. The CDR3 loop is CASRGPTNTEAFF. CDR3 bases: TGTGCCAGCAGAGGACCGACGAACACTGAAGCTTTCTTT.

This clonotype was seen more than once but under ten times. The chain combines TRBV12-3 or TRBV12-4 with TRBJ2-1; 7 bases agree with TRBD1. V trimming: 2 bases; J trimming: 8 bases; junction bases outside the gene matches: 15. The CDR3 consists of 17 residues. The CDR3 nucleotides are TGTGCCAGCAGTTTAACCAGACAGGGTCCCTTCCTCGATGAGCAGTTCTTC. As protein: CASSLTRQGPFLDEQFF.

This clonotype occurred a few times. The chain is built from TRBV7-2 and TRBJ1-6; TRBD1 matches at 10 bases. Germline values: CDR1 SGHTA, CDR2 FQGNSA. The V gene end was trimmed by 1 base and the J gene end by 9 bases; junction bases not matched to a gene: 9. The CDR3 extends over 17 amino acids. As DNA, the CDR3 is TGTGCCAGCAGCTTAGGGACAGGGGGTTCGTACGGTTCACCCCTCCACTTT. Translating gives CASSLGTGGSYGSPLHF.

This clonotype was found many times. The chain employs TRBV3-1 and TRBJ1-1; 7 bases fit TRBD1. Germline V lookup: CDR1 LGHDT, CDR2 YNNKEL (reference sequence). V was pared by 1 base and J by 6 bases, with 8 bases of the junction left unmatched. This CDR3 has 15 residues. The CDR3 is CASSQVRQGTPEAFF. CDR3 nucleotides: TGTGCCAGCAGCCAAGTGAGACAGGGTACCCCTGAAGCTTTCTTT.

The CDR3 bases are TGCGCCAGCAGAGAGGCTTTGGGCAACTATGGCTACACCTTC. Translated: CASREALGNYGYTF. V is TRBV5-1 and J is TRBJ1-2, with D unresolved. CDR3 length equals 14 residues. CDR1 and CDR2 from the germline V gene are SGHRS and YFSETQ. The V and J ends lost 5 bases and 2 bases respectively, with 13 bases between them.

This clonotype was detected ten times or more. This sequence joins TRBV5-6 and TRBJ2-7, with 10 bases that match TRBD2. The CDR3 totals 15 residues. The germline V gene has CDR1 SGHDT and CDR2 YYEEEE. The V and J ends lost 4 bases and 3 bases, in that order; junction bases with no gene match: 7. CDR3 sequence reads: CASSNYGTSDYEQYV. CDR3 in DNA: TGTGCCAGCAGCAACTACGGGACTAGCGACTACGAGCAGTACGTC.

The chain is built from TRBV4-3 and TRBJ2-7, with TRBD1 matching over 7 bases. CDR3 length: 14 residues. Germline CDR1 LGHNA, CDR2 YSLEER. J was trimmed by 0 bases and V by 6 bases; bases with no gene match: 5. This CDR3 reads CASSQGQNSYEQYF. Here the CDR3 DNA reads TGCGCCAGCAGTCAGGGACAGAACTCCTACGAGCAGTACTTC.

This clonotype showed up many times. The CDR3 spells CASSPRYNEQFF. The CDR3 region has the DNA TGTGCCAGCAGCCCACGCTACAATGAGCAGTTCTTC. The V call is TRBV7-2, the J call TRBJ2-1; the D is unclear. The CDR3 length is 12 residues. V was trimmed by 5 bases and J by 3 bases, leaving 5 bases between them. Germline V CDR1 and CDR2: SGHTA, FQGNSA.

This clonotype occurred a few times. The chain employs TRBV6-5 and TRBJ1-1, with D unclear. CDR3 length: 15 residues. Germline V lookup: CDR1 MNHEY, CDR2 SVGAGI. V dropped 0 bases and J dropped 0 bases, with 8 bases sitting between them. CDR3 bases: TGTGCCAGCAGTTACTCGAGCGTCATGAACACTGAAGCTTTCTTT. Protein product: CASSYSSVMNTEAFF.

This clonotype has only a few counts. The V gene is TRBV6-1, the J gene TRBJ1-6; D is ambiguous. The germline V and J ends were trimmed by 2 bases and 0 bases, with 8 bases remaining between them. Germline CDR1 and CDR2: MNHNS and SASEGT. This CDR3 comprises 16 residues. CDR3 bases: TGTGCCAGCAGTGAAAGGCTGAGCTCCTATAATTCACCCCTCCACTTT. Its translation is CASSERLSSYNSPLHF.

The sample holds many counts of this clonotype. The chain employs TRBV9 and TRBJ2-5; possibly TRBD1 or TRBD2 for D (5 bases each). The germline gives CDR1 SGDLS, CDR2 YYNGEE. The CDR3 spans 16 residues. V was clipped by 0 bases and J by 5 bases, with 17 bases between them. The CDR3 reads CASSVEGTALGETQYF. DNA of the CDR3: TGTGCCAGCAGCGTAGAGGGGACGGCCCTCGGGGAGACCCAGTACTTC.

The rearrangement joins TRBV5-4 to TRBJ2-5; 8 bases agree with TRBD2. The V gene end was trimmed by 4 bases and the J gene end by 2 bases; junction bases not matched to a gene: 7. Germline values: CDR1 SGHNT, CDR2 YYREEE (reference sequence). The CDR3 length is 15 residues. The CDR3 DNA reads as TGTGCCAGCAGCCGCGGGGGGTCATCTCAAGAGACCCAGTACTTC. Protein product: CASSRGGSSQETQYF.

This clonotype was counted only a few times. The chain recombines TRBV27 with TRBJ1-1; 10 bases line up with TRBD1. This CDR3 is built from 15 residues. V lost 4 bases, J lost 4 bases, and 6 bases stayed unmatched. Germline V gene sequence: CDR1 MNHEY, CDR2 SMNVEV (reference sequence). CDR3 loop: CASSSRTGGSTEAFF. The CDR3 DNA follows: TGTGCCAGCAGTTCCCGGACAGGGGGGAGCACTGAAGCTTTCTTT.

The table lists this clonotype with a few counts. This chain connects TRBV12-3 or TRBV12-4 to TRBJ1-4; 8 bases match TRBD1. The J segment lost 8 bases and the V segment lost 6 bases, leaving 11 bases of the junction unmatched. The CDR3 has 15 residues. In DNA form, the CDR3 reads TGTGCCAGCAGCCTCAGCGGACAGGGAGGGGAAAAACTGTTTTTT. It is translated as CASSLSGQGGEKLFF.